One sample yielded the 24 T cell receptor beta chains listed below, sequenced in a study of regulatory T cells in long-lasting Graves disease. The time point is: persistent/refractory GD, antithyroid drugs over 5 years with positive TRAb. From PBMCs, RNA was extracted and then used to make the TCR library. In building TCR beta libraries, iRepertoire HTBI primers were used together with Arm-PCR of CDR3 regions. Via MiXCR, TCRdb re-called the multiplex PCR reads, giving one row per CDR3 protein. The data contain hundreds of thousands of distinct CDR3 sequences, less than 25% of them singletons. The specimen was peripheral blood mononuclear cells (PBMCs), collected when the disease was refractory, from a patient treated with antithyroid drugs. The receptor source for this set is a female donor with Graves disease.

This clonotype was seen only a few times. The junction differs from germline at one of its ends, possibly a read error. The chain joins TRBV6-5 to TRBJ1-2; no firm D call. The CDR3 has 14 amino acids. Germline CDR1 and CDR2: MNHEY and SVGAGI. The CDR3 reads CASSDSAVGWGYTF. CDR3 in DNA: TGTGCCAGCAGTGACTCGGCGGTCGGCTGGGGCTACACCTTC.

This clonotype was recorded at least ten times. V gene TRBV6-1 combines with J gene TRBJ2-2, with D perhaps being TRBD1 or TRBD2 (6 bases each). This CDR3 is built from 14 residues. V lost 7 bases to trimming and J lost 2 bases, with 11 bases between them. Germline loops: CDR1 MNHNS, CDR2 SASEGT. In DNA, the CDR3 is TGTGCCAGCATAAGGGGGGCTAACACCGGGGAGCTGTTTTTT. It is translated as CASIRGANTGELFF.

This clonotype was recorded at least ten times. CDR3 in DNA: TGTGCCAGCGCTCTGGGGCTAGTAGGGAAGACCCAGTACTTC. Its protein is CASALGLVGKTQYF. V usage is TRBV6-1 and J usage is TRBJ2-5, with D perhaps matching TRBD1 (5 bases). Trimming removed 8 bases at V and 6 bases at J, with 19 bases between. The CDR3 has 14 amino acids. Germline V gene sequence: CDR1 MNHNS, CDR2 SASEGT.

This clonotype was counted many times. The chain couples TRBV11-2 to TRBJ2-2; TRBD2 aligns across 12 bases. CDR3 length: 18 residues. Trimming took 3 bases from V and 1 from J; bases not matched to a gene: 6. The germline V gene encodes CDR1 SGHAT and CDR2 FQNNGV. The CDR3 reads CASSFSGTSGLNTGELFF. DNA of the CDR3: TGTGCCAGCAGCTTCTCCGGGACTAGCGGGCTGAACACCGGGGAGCTGTTTTTT.

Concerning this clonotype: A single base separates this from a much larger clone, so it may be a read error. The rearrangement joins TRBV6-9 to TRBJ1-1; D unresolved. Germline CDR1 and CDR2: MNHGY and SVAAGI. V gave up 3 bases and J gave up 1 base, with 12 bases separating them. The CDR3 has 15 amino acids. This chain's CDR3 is CASSYFQRSNTEAFF. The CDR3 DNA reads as TGTGCCAGCAGTTACTTTCAGAGGTCGAACACTGAAGCTTTCTTT.

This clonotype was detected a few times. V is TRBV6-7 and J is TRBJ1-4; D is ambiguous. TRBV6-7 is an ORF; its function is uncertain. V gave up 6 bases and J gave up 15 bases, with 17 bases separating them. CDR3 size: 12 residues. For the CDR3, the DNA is TGTGCCAGCAGCACGACGACACCAAGGTTGTTTTTT. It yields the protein CASSTTTPRLFF.

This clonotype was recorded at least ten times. The CDR3 is CASSLIGTDDNGYTF. DNA for the CDR3: TGTGCCAGCAGCTTGATTGGGACAGACGACAATGGCTACACCTTC. This chain connects TRBV5-8 to TRBJ1-2, with 7 bases lining up with TRBD1. The germline V gene has CDR1 SGHTS and CDR2 YDEGEE. V lost 1 base to trimming and J lost 6 bases; unmatched junction nucleotides: 9. This CDR3 has 15 amino acids.

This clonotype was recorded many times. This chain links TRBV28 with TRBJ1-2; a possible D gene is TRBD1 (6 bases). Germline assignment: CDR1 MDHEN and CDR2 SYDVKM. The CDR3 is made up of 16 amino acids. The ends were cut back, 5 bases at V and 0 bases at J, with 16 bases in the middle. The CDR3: CASSHMGGGPNYGYTF. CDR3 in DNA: TGTGCCAGCAGTCACATGGGGGGGGGCCCTAACTATGGCTACACCTTC.

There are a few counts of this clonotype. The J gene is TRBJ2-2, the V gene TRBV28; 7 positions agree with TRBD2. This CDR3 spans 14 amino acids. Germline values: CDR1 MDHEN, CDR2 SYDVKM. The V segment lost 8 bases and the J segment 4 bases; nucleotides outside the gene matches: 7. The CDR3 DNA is TGTGCCAGCCCGGGAGGTGTGGGCACCGGGGAGCTGTTTTTT. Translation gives CASPGGVGTGELFF.

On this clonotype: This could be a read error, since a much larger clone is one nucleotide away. Written as DNA, the CDR3 is TGTGCCAGCAGTTACCTCGGACCCGCGGCCAACGAGCAGTACTTC. Its translation: CASSYLGPAANEQYF. This chain uses TRBV6-2 or TRBV6-3 with TRBJ2-7; D is ambiguous. CDR1 is MNHEY, CDR2 SVGEGT, per germline. Trimming took 2 bases from V and 5 from J, leaving 16 bases between them. The CDR3 totals 15 residues.

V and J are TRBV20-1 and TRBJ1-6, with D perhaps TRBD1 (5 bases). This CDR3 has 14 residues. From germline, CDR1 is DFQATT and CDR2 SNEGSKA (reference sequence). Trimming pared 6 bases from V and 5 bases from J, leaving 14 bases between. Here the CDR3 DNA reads TGCAGTGCCGTCGTAGGGGCTGATAATTCACCCCTCCACTTT. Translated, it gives CSAVVGADNSPLHF.

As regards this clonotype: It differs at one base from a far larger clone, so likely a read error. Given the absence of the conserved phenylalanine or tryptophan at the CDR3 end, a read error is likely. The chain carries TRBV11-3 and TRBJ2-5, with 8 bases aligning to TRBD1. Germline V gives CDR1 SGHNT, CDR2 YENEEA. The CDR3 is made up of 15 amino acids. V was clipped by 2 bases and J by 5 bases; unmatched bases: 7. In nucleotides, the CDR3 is TGTGCCAGCAGCTTACGATCGGACAGGGACGAGACCCAGTACTCC. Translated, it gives CASSLRSDRDETQYS.

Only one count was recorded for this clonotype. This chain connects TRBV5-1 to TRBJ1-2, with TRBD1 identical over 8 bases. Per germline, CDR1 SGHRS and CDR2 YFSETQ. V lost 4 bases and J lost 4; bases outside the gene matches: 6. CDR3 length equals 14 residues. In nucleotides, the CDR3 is TGCGCCAGCAGCGACCCAGGGGGCGGCTATGGCTACACCTTC. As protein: CASSDPGGGYGYTF.

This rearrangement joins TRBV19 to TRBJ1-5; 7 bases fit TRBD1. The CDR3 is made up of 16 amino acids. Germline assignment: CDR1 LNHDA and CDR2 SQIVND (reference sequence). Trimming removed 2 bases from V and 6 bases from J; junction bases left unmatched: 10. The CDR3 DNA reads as TGTGCCAGTAGTATAATAAGAGGGGGCGCCGGTCAGCCCCAGCATTTT. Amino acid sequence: CASSIIRGGAGQPQHF.

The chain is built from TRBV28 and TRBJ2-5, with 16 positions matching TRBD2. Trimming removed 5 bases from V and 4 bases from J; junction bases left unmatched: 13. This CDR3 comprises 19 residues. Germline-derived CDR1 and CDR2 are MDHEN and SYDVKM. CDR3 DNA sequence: TGTGCCAGCAGTCCAGCTGGGACTAGCGGGGGGGGGGTCCGAGAGACCCAGTACTTC. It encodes CASSPAGTSGGGVRETQYF.

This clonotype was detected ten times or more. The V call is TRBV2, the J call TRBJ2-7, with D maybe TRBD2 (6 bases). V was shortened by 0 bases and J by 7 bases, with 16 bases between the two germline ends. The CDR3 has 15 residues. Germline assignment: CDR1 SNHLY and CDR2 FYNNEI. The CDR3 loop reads CASSEALPAGQEQYF. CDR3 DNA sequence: TGTGCCAGCAGTGAAGCGCTTCCAGCGGGTCAAGAGCAGTACTTC. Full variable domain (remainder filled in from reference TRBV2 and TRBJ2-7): EPEVTQTPSHQVTQMGQEVILRCVPISNHLYFYWYRQILGQKVEFLVSFYNNEISEKSEIFDDQFSVERPDGSNFTLKIRSTKLEDSAMYFCASSEALPAGQEQYFGPGTRLTVT.

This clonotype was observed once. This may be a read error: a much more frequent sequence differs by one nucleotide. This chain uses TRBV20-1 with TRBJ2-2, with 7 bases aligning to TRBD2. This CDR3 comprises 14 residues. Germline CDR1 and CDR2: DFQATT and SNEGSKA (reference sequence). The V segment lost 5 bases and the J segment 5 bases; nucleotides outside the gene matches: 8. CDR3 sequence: CSASRGRATGELFF. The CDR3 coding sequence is TGCAGTGCTTCGAGAGGGAGGGCTACCGGGGAGCTGTTTTTT.

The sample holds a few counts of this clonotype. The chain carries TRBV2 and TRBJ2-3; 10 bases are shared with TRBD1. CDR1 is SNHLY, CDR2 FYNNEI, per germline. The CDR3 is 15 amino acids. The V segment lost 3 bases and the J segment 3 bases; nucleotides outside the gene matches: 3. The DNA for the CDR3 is TGTGCCAGCAGTGATGCGGGACAGGGGACAGATACGCAGTATTTT. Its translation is CASSDAGQGTDTQYF.

In DNA form, the CDR3 reads TGTGCCAGCAGTTCCTTTCAGGGTCACACAGATACGCAGTATTTT. This gives the protein CASSSFQGHTDTQYF. J is TRBJ2-3 and V is TRBV28; weak D call: TRBD1 (5 bases). V lost 4 bases, J lost 2 bases, and 13 bases lay in between. The CDR3 length is 15 residues. The germline CDR1 and CDR2 sequences are MDHEN and SYDVKM.

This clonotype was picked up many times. The DNA of the CDR3 is TGTGCCAGCAGCAAAGACCTAGCCGGGGAGCTGTTTTTT. As protein: CASSKDLAGELFF. The chain is built from TRBV7-2 and TRBJ2-2; D gene unclear. The germline V and J ends were trimmed by 5 bases and 6 bases, with 10 bases remaining between them. Germline V gives CDR1 SGHTA, CDR2 FQGNSA. The CDR3 sequence is 13 residues long.

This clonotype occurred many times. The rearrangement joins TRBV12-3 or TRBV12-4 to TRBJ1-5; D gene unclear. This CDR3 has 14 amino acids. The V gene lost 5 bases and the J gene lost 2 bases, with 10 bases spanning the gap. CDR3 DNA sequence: TGTGCCAGCAGTAAAAGTGGGGGCAATCAGCCCCAGCATTTT. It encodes CASSKSGGNQPQHF.

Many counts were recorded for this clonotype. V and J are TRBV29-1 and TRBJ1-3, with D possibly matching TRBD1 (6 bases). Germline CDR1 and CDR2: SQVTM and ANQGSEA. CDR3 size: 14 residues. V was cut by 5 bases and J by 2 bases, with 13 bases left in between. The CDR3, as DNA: TGCAGCGTTTCCGCAGGGGTCCCTGGAAACACCATATATTTT. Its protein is CSVSAGVPGNTIYF.

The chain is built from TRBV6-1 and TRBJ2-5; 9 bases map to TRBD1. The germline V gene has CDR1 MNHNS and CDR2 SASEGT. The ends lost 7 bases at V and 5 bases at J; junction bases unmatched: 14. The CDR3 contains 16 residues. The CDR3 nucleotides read TGTGCCAGCATACAGGGACAGGGATCGGTGTGGGAGACCCAGTACTTC. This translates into CASIQGQGSVWETQYF.

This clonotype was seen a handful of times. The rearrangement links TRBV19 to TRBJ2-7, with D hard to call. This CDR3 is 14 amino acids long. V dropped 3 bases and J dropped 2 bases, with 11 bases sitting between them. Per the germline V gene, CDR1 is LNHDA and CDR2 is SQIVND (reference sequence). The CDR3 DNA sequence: TGTGCCAGTAGTATCCGAGGCGAGACCTACGAGCAGTACTTC. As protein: CASSIRGETYEQYF. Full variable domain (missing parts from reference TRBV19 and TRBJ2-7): DGGITQSPKYLFRKEGQNVTLSCEQNLNHDAMYWYRQDPGQGLRLIYYSQIVNDFQKGDIAEGYSVSREKKESFPLTVTSAQKNPTAFYLCASSIRGETYEQYFGPGTRLTVT.